The rows below give T cell receptor beta chains drawn from one sample of a study of CD8+CD57+ T cells in acquired aplastic anemia. TCRdb re-called the reads through MiXCR, storing one row per CDR3 protein. The sample has some 200,000 distinct CDR3 sequences, around half seen once; the top ten hold about 9.7%. The source material was sorted CD4+, CD8+, or CD8+CD57+ T cells (not recorded which) from PBMCs. Receptors originate from a human donor with aplastic anemia. The CDR3 runs from the conserved cysteine through the conserved F or W. The D gene is left open where the match is weak. Expanded clones are given a class, and other clones once, few, many or no size at all.

size	V	J	D	CDR3	DNA
.	TRBV6-4	TRBJ1-1	.	CASSDSPDSYTEAFF	TGTGCCAGTAGTGACTCACCGGACAGTTACACTGAAGCTTTCTTT
.	TRBV11-3	TRBJ2-3	.	CASTISGTDTQYF	TGTGCCAGCACGATTAGCGGCACAGATACGCAGTATTTT
.	TRBV6-1	TRBJ2-7	.	CASRNIWASAPRGTYEQYF	TGTGCCAGCAGAAACATATGGGCTAGCGCCCCGAGAGGGACCTACGAGCAGTACTTC
.	TRBV7-9	TRBJ2-7	.	CASSVATGYEQYF	TGTGCCAGCAGCGTAGCTACCGGTTACGAGCAGTACTTC
many	TRBV16	TRBJ1-5	.	CASSSFRNSNQPQHF	TGTGCCAGCAGCAGCTTTCGCAATAGCAATCAGCCCCAGCATTTT
.	TRBV7-9	TRBJ1-4	.	CASSQPGVEKLFF	TGTGCCAGCAGCCAGCCGGGGGTTGAAAAACTGTTTTTT
.	TRBV5-1	TRBJ1-1	.	CASSLRSPNTEAFF	TGCGCCAGCAGCTTGAGGAGTCCCAACACTGAAGCTTTCTTT
.	TRBV2	TRBJ2-7	.	CASSEEFGATNEQYF	TGTGCCAGCAGTGAAGAGTTTGGGGCTACGAACGAGCAGTACTTC
.	TRBV11-2	TRBJ1-5	.	CASSRAGRNQPQHF	TGTGCCAGCAGCCGTGCCGGCCGCAATCAGCCCCAGCATTTT
.	TRBV20-1	TRBJ2-7	.	CSADTGTSYEQYF	TGCAGTGCTGATACAGGCACATCCTACGAGCAGTACTTC
.	TRBV18	TRBJ2-3	TRBD1	CASSPRDRGRTDTQYF	TGTGCCAGCTCACCACGGGACAGGGGGCGTACAGATACGCAGTATTTT
.	TRBV14	TRBJ2-4	.	CASSQSQNIQYF	TGTGCCAGCAGCCAATCCCAAAACATTCAGTACTTC
many	TRBV6-2/TRBV6-3	TRBJ2-5	.	CASSWPGQRGTQYF	TGTGCCAGCAGTTGGCCGGGACAAAGAGGGACCCAGTACTTC
few	TRBV15	TRBJ2-1	.	CATSRDRAAGYRNEQFF	TGTGCCACCAGCAGAGATAGGGCGGCGGGGTATAGAAATGAGCAGTTCTTC
.	TRBV9	TRBJ2-7	.	CASSGLRAHEQYF	TGTGCCAGCAGCGGACTCAGGGCCCACGAGCAGTACTTC
many	TRBV14	TRBJ2-1	.	CASSLFYPYNEQFF	TGTGCCAGCAGCCTCTTCTACCCTTACAATGAGCAGTTCTTC
.	TRBV20-1	TRBJ2-2	TRBD1	CSARAGGMNTGELFF	TGCAGTGCTAGGGCAGGGGGCATGAACACCGGGGAGCTGTTTTTT
.	TRBV25-1	TRBJ2-5	.	CAPAQSSRETQYF	TGTGCGCCAGCGCAGTCTTCACGGGAGACCCAATACTTC
few	TRBV7-8	TRBJ2-1	.	CASSINRAYNEQFF	TGTGCCAGCAGCATAAACAGGGCGTACAATGAGCAGTTCTTC
many	TRBV7-9	TRBJ1-3	.	CASSFLGGPGNTIYF	TGTGCCAGCAGCTTCCTCGGGGGGCCTGGAAACACCATATATTTT
many	TRBV4-2	TRBJ2-2	.	CASTPLGTYHTGELFF	TGTGCCAGCACCCCACTCGGGACATACCACACCGGGGAGCTGTTTTTT
many	TRBV7-9	TRBJ2-1	TRBD2	CASRRASGNVNEQFF	TGTGCCAGCCGGCGGGCTAGCGGGAATGTAAATGAGCAGTTCTTC
.	TRBV19	TRBJ1-1	.	CASSIDPEGDTEAFF	TGTGCCAGTAGTATAGACCCAGAGGGGGACACCGAAGCTTTCTTT
.	TRBV29-1	TRBJ2-2	.	CNVLTGELVF	TGCAACGTTTTGACCGGGGAGCTGGTTTTT
many	TRBV7-2	TRBJ1-3	.	CASSISQGNTIYF	TGTGCCAGCAGCATCTCGCAGGGAAACACCATATATTTT
many	TRBV24-1	TRBJ1-2	.	CATSDPPPNNYGYTF	TGTGCCACCAGTGATCCCCCGCCCAATAACTATGGCTACACCTTC
few	TRBV18	TRBJ2-5	.	CASSMTKQETQYF	TGTGCCAGCTCAATGACAAAGCAAGAGACCCAGTACTTC
many	TRBV5-6	TRBJ2-5	.	CASSGTGAGEETQYF	TGTGCCAGCAGCGGAACAGGGGCGGGGGAAGAGACCCAGTACTTC
.	TRBV7-2	TRBJ2-7	.	CASRASHVPVFEQYF	TGTGCCAGCAGGGCGTCCCACGTACCAGTTTTCGAGCAGTACTTC
few	TRBV4-3	TRBJ2-2	.	CASSQVWAGKAGELFF	TGCGCCAGCAGCCAAGTTTGGGCAGGGAAAGCCGGGGAGCTGTTTTTT
many	TRBV19	TRBJ1-2	TRBD1	CASSRTGANYGYTF	TGTGCCAGTAGTAGGACAGGGGCTAACTATGGCTACACCTTC
many	TRBV7-9	TRBJ2-1	.	CASSLVPPLNEQFF	TGTGCCAGCAGCTTAGTTCCTCCCCTAAATGAGCAGTTCTTC
many	TRBV11-2	TRBJ2-7	.	CASSVSIQGRPEQYF	TGTGCCAGCAGCGTCAGTATCCAGGGAAGGCCCGAGCAGTACTTC
many	TRBV5-1	TRBJ2-3	.	CASSLAGTDTQYF	TGTGCCAGCAGCCTCGCCGGCACAGATACGCAGTATTTT
.	TRBV27	TRBJ1-1	.	CASSPIPGLWAEAFF	TGTGCCAGCAGTCCCATTCCGGGGCTTTGGGCTGAAGCTTTCTTT
.	TRBV10-3	TRBJ2-3	TRBD1	CAIRETGITDTQYF	TGTGCCATCAGGGAGACAGGGATCACAGATACGCAGTATTTT
.	TRBV5-3	TRBJ2-2	.	CAREGRRPLNTGELFF	TGTGCTAGAGAGGGGAGGCGGCCACTGAACACCGGGGAGCTGTTTTTT
.	TRBV2	TRBJ2-5	.	CASSDMRGTQYF	TGTGCCAGCAGTGATATGAGGGGGACCCAGTACTTC
.	TRBV10-3	TRBJ2-1	.	CAISSVGPPYNEQFF	TGTGCCATCAGTTCGGTTGGGCCACCCTACAATGAGCAGTTCTTC
.	TRBV20-1	TRBJ2-5	.	CSARDLGLQETQYF	TGCAGTGCTAGAGATCTCGGCCTCCAAGAGACCCAGTACTTC
.	TRBV27	TRBJ1-1	.	CASLGFAEAFF	TGTGCCAGCCTCGGGTTTGCTGAAGCTTTCTTT
.	TRBV7-6	TRBJ1-6	.	CAGSQAGLGSPLHF	TGTGCCGGCAGCCAGGCGGGGTTAGGGTCACCCCTCCACTTT
many	TRBV6-1	TRBJ1-5	.	CASGGNQPQHF	TGTGCCAGTGGCGGAAATCAGCCCCAGCATTTT
many	TRBV20-1	TRBJ1-6	.	CSARGMENSPLHF	TGCAGTGCTAGAGGGATGGAGAATTCACCCCTCCACTTT
.	TRBV24-1	TRBJ2-1	.	CATSATDQYEQFF	TGTGCCACCAGTGCGACAGATCAATATGAGCAGTTCTTC
many	TRBV7-9	TRBJ1-2	.	CAGQSNYGYTF	TGTGCCGGACAGTCTAACTATGGCTACACCTTC
many	TRBV2	TRBJ2-1	.	CASTLQVPTYNEQFF	TGTGCCAGCACCCTACAGGTTCCAACTTACAATGAGCAGTTCTTC
.	TRBV20-1	TRBJ2-1	TRBD2	CSAREARLAQNEQFF	TGCAGTGCTAGAGAAGCGAGACTAGCGCAAAATGAGCAGTTCTTC
.	TRBV24-1	TRBJ2-7	.	CATSDPYDGREQYF	TGTGCCACCAGTGATCCTTACGACGGGCGCGAGCAGTACTTC
.	TRBV18	TRBJ2-7	TRBD1	CASSPPGQYEQYF	TGTGCCAGCTCACCCCCGGGACAGTACGAGCAGTACTTC
.	TRBV10-1	TRBJ2-2	.	CASSEIPGEGWHTGELFF	TGCGCCAGCAGTGAGATCCCAGGGGAGGGTTGGCACACCGGGGAGCTGTTTTTT
many	TRBV29-1	TRBJ2-5	.	CSVGLLGLEETQYF	TGCAGCGTTGGGCTGTTGGGATTGGAAGAGACCCAGTACTTC
.	TRBV19	TRBJ1-5	.	CASIVVGRNQPQHF	TGTGCCAGTATAGTAGTGGGACGCAATCAGCCCCAGCATTTT
.	TRBV7-9	TRBJ2-2	.	CAIPKDTGELFF	TGTGCCATACCCAAAGACACCGGGGAGCTGTTTTTT
many	TRBV7-9	TRBJ2-7	TRBD2	CASSSRGLAGNVYEQYF	TGTGCCAGCAGCTCGAGGGGACTAGCGGGGAACGTCTACGAGCAGTACTTC
once	TRBV25-1	TRBJ2-6	.	CASSQDFGGANVLTF	TGTGCCAGCAGCCAAGATTTTGGTGGGGCCAACGTCCTGACTTTC
.	TRBV10-2	TRBJ2-5	.	CASSGNQQETQYF	TGCGCCAGCAGTGGGAACCAACAAGAGACCCAGTACTTC
.	TRBV2	TRBJ1-3	.	CASATSGVGNTIYF	TGTGCCAGTGCGACTAGCGGGGTTGGAAACACCATATATTTT